Shown below are 26 T cell receptor beta chains from a single sample sequenced in a study of regulatory T cells in long-lasting Graves disease. The time point is: newly diagnosed GD, antithyroid drugs for less than 3 months. PBMC RNA was the source of the TCR library. Assembly of TCR beta libraries relied on iRepertoire HTBI primers together with Arm-PCR of CDR3 regions. Each CDR3 protein gets one entry after TCRdb re-called the multiplex PCR reads with MiXCR. The data hold about 430,000 distinct CDR3 sequences, with about 15% observed a single time. These data also formed part of another study, on T cells in Graves' hyperthyroidism and ophthalmopathy.

This specimen was peripheral blood mononuclear cells (PBMCs), taken at new diagnosis, from a patient treated with antithyroid drugs. These receptors were obtained from a woman in her forties with Graves disease.

This clonotype was picked up a small number of times. The V and J genes are TRBV3-1 and TRBJ2-3; 8 positions agree with TRBD2. Per the germline V gene, CDR1 is LGHDT and CDR2 is YNNKEL (reference sequence). Losses at the gene ends were 3 bases for V and 2 bases for J; bases not matched to a gene: 13. CDR3 size: 18 residues. The CDR3 sequence is CASSHKVFRREVTDTQYF. The CDR3 DNA sequence: TGTGCCAGCAGCCACAAGGTCTTTCGGCGGGAGGTCACAGATACGCAGTATTTT.

This clonotype showed up just a few times. CDR3: CASSSFSYEQYF. CDR3 in DNA: TGTGCCAGCAGCAGTTTTTCCTACGAGCAGTACTTC. This rearrangement joins TRBV7-9 to TRBJ2-7; D remains ambiguous. Trimming left V 5 bases short and J 1 base short, with 6 bases between. CDR1 is SEHNR, CDR2 FQNEAQ, per germline (reference sequence). The CDR3 contains 12 residues.

This clonotype appeared many times. The chain uses TRBV20-1 and TRBJ1-2, with 8 bases identical to TRBD1. Losses at the gene ends were 6 bases for V and 7 bases for J; bases not matched to a gene: 7. Germline assignment: CDR1 DFQATT and CDR2 SNEGSKA (reference sequence). The CDR3 is 12 residues long. The CDR3 DNA reads as TGCAGTGCCCCCACAGGGGGAGGTGGCTACACCTTC. Residues: CSAPTGGGGYTF.

This sequence joins TRBV9 and TRBJ2-5; the D gene is possibly TRBD1 (5 bases). CDR1 and CDR2 from the germline V gene are SGDLS and YYNGEE. This CDR3 contains 15 residues. Trimming took 4 bases from V and 1 from J, leaving 14 bases between them. The CDR3 region has the DNA TGTGCCAGCAGCCCAGCGACAGCCACCCAAGAGACCCAGTACTTC. Protein product: CASSPATATQETQYF.

This clonotype was detected many times. The chain carries TRBV2 and TRBJ1-2; TRBD1 matches at 8 bases. Trimming cost V 1 base and J 4 bases; bases outside gene matches: 11. Germline V gene data show CDR1 as SNHLY and CDR2 as FYNNEI. This CDR3 contains 17 residues. CDR3 sequence reads: CASSEVGGAGGFYGYTF. The CDR3 DNA reads TGTGCCAGCAGTGAAGTTGGGGGCGCAGGGGGCTTCTATGGCTACACCTTC.

This clonotype showed up just a few times. The gene calls are TRBV4-2 and TRBJ1-1; no clear D gene. Trimming took 1 base from V and 1 from J, leaving 10 bases between them. The CDR3 has 15 residues. In germline, CDR1 is LGHNA, CDR2 YNFKEQ. The CDR3 loop reads CASSQGGSGNTEAFF. The CDR3 nucleotides are TGTGCCAGCAGCCAAGGAGGGTCCGGGAACACTGAAGCTTTCTTT.

This clonotype was seen many times. The chain combines TRBV12-3 or TRBV12-4 with TRBJ2-6; D might be TRBD1 (5 bases). The CDR3 length is 14 residues. Trimming removed 5 bases from V and 9 bases from J, with 14 bases in between. DNA for the CDR3: TGTGCCAGCAGTCGGACACTAAAGCTCAACGTCCTGACTTTC. Translated, it gives CASSRTLKLNVLTF.

This clonotype was recorded at least ten times. The chain is built from TRBV19 and TRBJ2-1; D unclear. Trimming shortened V by 4 bases and J by 3 bases, and 16 bases separated the two germline ends. CDR1 and CDR2 (germline): LNHDA, SQIVND (reference sequence). The CDR3 is made up of 16 amino acids. CDR3 bases: TGTGCCAGTAGTACCCCTCAGGACCTTTACTACAATGAGCAGTTCTTC. Amino acids: CASSTPQDLYYNEQFF.

This clonotype was counted ten times or more. This chain uses TRBV30 with TRBJ2-7; D is perhaps TRBD1 (8 bases). Trimming took 4 bases from V and 3 from J, leaving 16 bases between them. The V gene's germline CDR1 is GTSNPN and CDR2 SVGIG (reference sequence). CDR3 length: 14 amino acids. The CDR3 sequence: CAWTAGQEIYEQYF. CDR3 nucleotide sequence: TGTGCCTGGACAGCGGGACAGGAGATCTACGAGCAGTACTTC.

This clonotype appeared many times. The chain combines TRBV7-9 with TRBJ2-1; the match to TRBD2 covers 11 bases. This CDR3 contains 15 residues. Looked up from germline, CDR1 is SEHNR and CDR2 is FQNEAQ (reference sequence). The junction had 4 bases not matched to a gene; V was cut back by 0 bases and J by 9 bases. The CDR3 loop is CASSLASGRVVEQFF. CDR3 DNA: TGTGCCAGCAGCTTAGCTAGCGGGAGGGTCGTTGAGCAGTTCTTC.

In this sample, this clonotype turned up many times. The chain couples TRBV11-3 to TRBJ2-1, with D possibly matching TRBD2 (5 bases). This CDR3 region has 12 residues. The germline V gene encodes CDR1 SGHNT and CDR2 YENEEA. Trimming removed 5 bases from V and 9 bases from J, with 11 bases in between. This CDR3 is CASSTLEGEQFF. The CDR3 DNA follows: TGTGCCAGCAGCACCCTAGAGGGTGAGCAGTTCTTC.

This clonotype occurred many times. The V and J genes are TRBV12-3 or TRBV12-4 and TRBJ2-2; D tentatively fits TRBD1 or TRBD2 (6 bases each). This CDR3 is built from 14 residues. Trimming removed 6 bases at V and 7 bases at J, with 15 bases between. CDR3 DNA sequence: TGTGCCAGCAGCCCTAGGGGGGATTTCGGGGAGCTGTTTTTT. Its protein is CASSPRGDFGELFF.

This clonotype was counted many times. This chain's CDR3 is CASSQDPRTGGMQYF. CDR3 DNA sequence: TGTGCCAGCAGCCAAGATCCGAGGACAGGGGGCATGCAGTACTTC. The chain has TRBV3-1 and TRBJ2-7, with TRBD1 identical over 11 bases. The V gene end was trimmed by 0 bases and the J gene end by 9 bases; junction bases not matched to a gene: 7. Germline CDR1 is LGHDT and CDR2 is YNNKEL (reference sequence). CDR3 length equals 15 residues.

This clonotype was detected many times. The CDR3 protein is CASSPRTSGSEADTQYF. The CDR3 DNA follows: TGTGCCAGCAGCCCTCGGACTAGCGGGAGTGAGGCAGATACGCAGTATTTT. This chain links TRBV11-3 with TRBJ2-3, with TRBD2 matching 13 bases. This CDR3 has 17 amino acids. Germline-derived CDR1 and CDR2 are SGHNT and YENEEA. V lost 5 bases to trimming and J lost 4 bases; unmatched junction nucleotides: 9.

This clonotype was observed at least ten times. The chain recombines TRBV4-3 with TRBJ2-7; TRBD2 agrees at 9 bases. CDR1 is LGHNA, CDR2 YSLEER, per germline. The CDR3 extends over 14 amino acids. V dropped 4 bases and J dropped 3; count of bases not matched to a gene: 4. CDR3 region: CASSRGTSSYEQYF. The CDR3 nucleotides read TGCGCCAGCAGCCGGGGGACTAGCAGCTACGAGCAGTACTTC.

The J gene is TRBJ2-6, the V gene TRBV18; 8 bases are shared with TRBD1. Trimming took 3 bases from V and 0 from J; bases not matched to a gene: 4. CDR3 length: 17 residues. In germline, CDR1 is KGHSH, CDR2 LQKENI. CDR3 loop: CASSPRQGSSGANVLTF. DNA for the CDR3: TGTGCCAGCTCACCTAGACAGGGGTCCTCTGGGGCCAACGTCCTGACTTTC. Full variable domain (remainder filled in from reference TRBV18 and TRBJ2-6): NAGVMQNPRHLVRRRGQEARLRCSPMKGHSHVYWYRQLPEEGLKFMVYLQKENIIDESGMPKERFSAEFPKEGPSILRIQQVVRGDSAAYFCASSPRQGSSGANVLTFGAGSRLTVL.

This clonotype was recorded a few times. The genes are TRBV29-1 and TRBJ2-5, with TRBD2 matching 11 bases. CDR1 SQVTM and CDR2 ANQGSEA come from the germline V gene. The CDR3 length is 14 residues. Trimming took 4 bases from V and 2 from J; bases not matched to a gene: 3. The CDR3 loop reads CSVVGTSGQETQYF. The DNA of the CDR3 is TGCAGCGTTGTGGGGACTAGCGGACAAGAGACCCAGTACTTC.

Many counts were recorded for this clonotype. CDR3 protein: CASMGSGSFTGELFF. CDR3 sequence (DNA): TGTGCCAGCATGGGTAGCGGGAGTTTCACCGGGGAGCTGTTTTTT. The chain couples TRBV28 to TRBJ2-2; TRBD2 matches at 9 bases. J was trimmed by 4 bases and V by 7 bases; bases with no gene match: 7. CDR1 is MDHEN, CDR2 SYDVKM, per germline. The CDR3 runs 15 residues.

This clonotype appeared many times. This chain joins TRBV5-1 and TRBJ2-3; 9 bases fit TRBD2. Trimming took 1 base from V and 6 from J; bases not matched to a gene: 9. Per germline, CDR1 SGHRS and CDR2 YFSETQ. The CDR3 totals 16 residues. The CDR3 DNA follows: TGCGCCAGCAGCTTGATTGCTAGCGGGGCCCCGGATACGCAGTATTTT. This translates into CASSLIASGAPDTQYF. The full variable domain, its missing parts supplied by reference TRBV5-1 and TRBJ2-3, is KAGVTQTPRYLIKTRGQQVTLSCSPISGHRSVSWYQQTPGQGLQFLFEYFSETQRNKGNFPGRFSGRQFSNSRSEMNVSTLELGDSALYLCASSLIASGAPDTQYFGPGTRLTVL.

This clonotype was seen repeatedly, ten times or more. The chain couples TRBV24-1 to TRBJ1-5; the D gene is possibly TRBD1 (5 bases). V lost 4 bases and J lost 7, with 10 bases in between. This CDR3 comprises 13 residues. Germline CDR1 is KGHDR and CDR2 is SFDVKD. The CDR3 loop reads CATSDAGRQPQHF. In nucleotides, the CDR3 is TGTGCCACCAGTGACGCAGGGCGACAGCCCCAGCATTTT.

This clonotype was picked up many times. V and J are TRBV7-2 and TRBJ2-7, with TRBD2 matching 7 bases. V trimming: 1 base; J trimming: 6 bases; junction bases outside the gene matches: 6. Germline CDR1 reads SGHTA; CDR2 reads FQGNSA. This CDR3 comprises 14 residues. As DNA, the CDR3 is TGTGCCAGCAGCTTAGGGCGGGAGTTTTTCGAGCAGTACTTC. Translation gives CASSLGREFFEQYF.

This clonotype appeared many times. The chain recombines TRBV28 with TRBJ1-3; D possibly corresponds to TRBD1 (6 bases). Deletions cut 6 bases from V and 4 bases from J, with 19 bases between. Germline CDR1 and CDR2: MDHEN and SYDVKM. The CDR3 loop spans 16 amino acids. CDR3 sequence (DNA): TGTGCCAGCAGGCTTAGCGGTGGGGGCTTCGGAAACACCATATATTTT. Translation gives CASRLSGGGFGNTIYF.

A remark on this clonotype: No DNA is shown, since the ends of the CDR3 on it are uncertain; the CDR3 is the one TCRdb lists. The chain combines TRBV7-9 with TRBJ2-1; the table assigns TRBD2, which was not confirmed against the DNA. The germline gives CDR1 SEHNR, CDR2 FQNEAQ (reference sequence). The CDR3 has 13 residues if both end residues are counted. CDR3 protein: CASSFAGGNGVFF.

The chain combines TRBV5-1 with TRBJ2-1, with 9 bases aligning to TRBD2. The ends lost 0 bases at V and 0 bases at J; junction bases unmatched: 4. Germline lookup yields CDR1 SGHRS and CDR2 YFSETQ. The CDR3 has 17 residues. The CDR3 region has the DNA TGCGCCAGCAGCTTGGACCTAGCGGGGAGCTCCTACAATGAGCAGTTCTTC. Translation gives CASSLDLAGSSYNEQFF.

The chain recombines TRBV2 with TRBJ1-3; 7 positions agree with TRBD1. There are 16 residues in the CDR3. CDR1 and CDR2 from the germline V gene are SNHLY and FYNNEI. With 4 bases clipped from V and 0 bases from J, the junction kept 6 bases outside the gene matches. CDR3 coding DNA: TGTGCCAGCAGTGTAGACAGGGCGTACTCTGGAAACACCATATATTTT. Translating gives CASSVDRAYSGNTIYF.

There are many counts of this clonotype. The chain couples TRBV7-2 to TRBJ1-5; weak D call: TRBD1 (5 bases). CDR1 is SGHTA and CDR2 is FQGNSA in the germline V gene. V lost 5 bases, J lost 8 bases, and 13 bases lay in between. The CDR3 consists of 13 residues. The CDR3: CASSLGPVEPQHF. In DNA, the CDR3 is TGTGCCAGCAGCCTGGGGCCCGTCGAGCCCCAGCATTTT.